This T cell receptor (beta chain) was captured in a study of regulatory T cells in long-lasting Graves disease. General study findings and limits: More public clonotypes were shared by persistent patients (around 2,800) than by new patients (under 1,000). Thyroid tissue went unstudied; only peripheral blood was examined.

Building of the TCR beta libraries involved iRepertoire HTBI primers and Arm-PCR of CDR3 regions. A single record per CDR3 protein comes from TCRdb applying MiXCR to the multiplex PCR reads. In the table there are around 400,000 distinct CDR3 sequences, 23% of which are singletons. Documented time point: persistent/refractory GD, antithyroid drugs over 5 years with positive TRAb. PBMC RNA was the source of the TCR library. This clonotype has a handful of counts. What it recognizes is unknown. Sequences were derived from peripheral blood mononuclear cells (PBMCs), sampled when the disease was refractory, from a patient treated with antithyroid drugs. The source is a female donor with Graves disease.

The CDR3 is CASQSLAQGSWEKLFF. The CDR3 bases are TGTGCCAGCCAATCCCTAGCACAGGGGTCCTGGGAAAAACTGTTTTTT. The gene calls are TRBV7-9 and TRBJ1-4, with TRBD1 matching over 7 bases. The CDR3 contains 16 residues. CDR1 SEHNR and CDR2 FQNEAQ come from the germline V gene (reference sequence). Losses at the gene ends were 8 bases for V and 8 bases for J; bases not matched to a gene: 17.